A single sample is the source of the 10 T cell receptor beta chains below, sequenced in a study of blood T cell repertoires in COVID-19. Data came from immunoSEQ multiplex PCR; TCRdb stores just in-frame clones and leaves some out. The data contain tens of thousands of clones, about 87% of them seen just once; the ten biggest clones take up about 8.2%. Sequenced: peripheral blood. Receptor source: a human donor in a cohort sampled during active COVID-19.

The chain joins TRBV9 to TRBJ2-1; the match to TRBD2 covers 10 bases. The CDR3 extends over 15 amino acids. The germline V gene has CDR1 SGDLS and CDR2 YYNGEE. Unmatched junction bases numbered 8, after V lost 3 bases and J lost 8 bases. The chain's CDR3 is CASSAEAGGLDEQFF. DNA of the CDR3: TGTGCCAGCAGCGCAGAAGCGGGAGGGTTGGATGAGCAGTTCTTC.

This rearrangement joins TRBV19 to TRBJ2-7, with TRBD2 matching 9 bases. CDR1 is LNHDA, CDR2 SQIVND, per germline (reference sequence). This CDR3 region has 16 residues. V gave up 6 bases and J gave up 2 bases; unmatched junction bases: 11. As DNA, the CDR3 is TGTGCCAGTAGCCCCCCGGGGGTAGCGGGGGCCTACGAGCAGTACTTC. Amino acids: CASSPPGVAGAYEQYF.

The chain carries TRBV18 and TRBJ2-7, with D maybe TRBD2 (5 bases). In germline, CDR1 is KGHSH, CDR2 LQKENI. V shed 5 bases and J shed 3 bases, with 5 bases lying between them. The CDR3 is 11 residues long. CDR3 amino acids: CASSSGYEQYF. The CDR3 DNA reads TGTGCCAGCTCAAGCGGCTACGAGCAGTACTTC.

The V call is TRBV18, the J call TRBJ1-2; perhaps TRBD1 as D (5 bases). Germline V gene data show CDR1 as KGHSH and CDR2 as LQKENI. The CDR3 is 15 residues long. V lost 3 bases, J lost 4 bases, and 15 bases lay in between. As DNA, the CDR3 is TGTGCCAGCTCACCCGCCCAGGGTGTCGGCTATGGCTACACCTTC. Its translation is CASSPAQGVGYGYTF.

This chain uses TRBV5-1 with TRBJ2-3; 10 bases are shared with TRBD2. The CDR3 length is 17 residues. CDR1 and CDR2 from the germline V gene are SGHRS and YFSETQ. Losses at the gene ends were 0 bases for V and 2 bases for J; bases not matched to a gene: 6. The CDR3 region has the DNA TGCGCCAGCAGCTTGGGGGCTAGCGGGGGACTCACAGATACGCAGTATTTT. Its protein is CASSLGASGGLTDTQYF.

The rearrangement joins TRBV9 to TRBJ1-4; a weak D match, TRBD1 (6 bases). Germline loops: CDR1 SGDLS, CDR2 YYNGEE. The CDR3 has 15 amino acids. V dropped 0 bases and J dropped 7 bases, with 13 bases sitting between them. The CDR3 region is CASSVDARGGEKLFF. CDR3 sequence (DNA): TGTGCCAGCAGCGTAGATGCAAGGGGGGGTGAAAAACTGTTTTTT.

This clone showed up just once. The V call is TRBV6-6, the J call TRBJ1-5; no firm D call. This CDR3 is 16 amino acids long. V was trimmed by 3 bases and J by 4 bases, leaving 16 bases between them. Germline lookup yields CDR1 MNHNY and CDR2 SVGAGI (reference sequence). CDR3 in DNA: TGTGCCAGCAGTTATCCACGCAGGCAGATAAATCAGCCCCAGCATTTT. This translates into CASSYPRRQINQPQHF.

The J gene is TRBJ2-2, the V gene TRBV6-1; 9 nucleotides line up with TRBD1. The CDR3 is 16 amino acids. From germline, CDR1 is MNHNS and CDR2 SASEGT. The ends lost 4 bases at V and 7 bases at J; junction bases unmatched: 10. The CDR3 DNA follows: TGTGCCAGCAGTGGGGGACAGGGTCATTTCGGCGGGGAGCTGTTTTTT. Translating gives CASSGGQGHFGGELFF.

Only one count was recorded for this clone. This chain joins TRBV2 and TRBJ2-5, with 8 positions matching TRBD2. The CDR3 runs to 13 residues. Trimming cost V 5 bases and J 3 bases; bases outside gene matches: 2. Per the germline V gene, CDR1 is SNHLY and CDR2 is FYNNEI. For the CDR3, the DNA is TGTGCCAGCAGTCTTAGCGGGAAAGAGACCCAGTACTTC. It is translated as CASSLSGKETQYF.

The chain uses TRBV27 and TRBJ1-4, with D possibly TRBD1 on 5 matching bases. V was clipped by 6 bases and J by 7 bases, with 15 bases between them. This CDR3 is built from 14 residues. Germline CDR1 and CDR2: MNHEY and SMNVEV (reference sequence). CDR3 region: CASRLQGGGEKLFF. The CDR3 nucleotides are TGTGCCAGCAGACTCCAGGGAGGTGGTGAAAAACTGTTTTTT.